This T cell receptor beta chain was found in a study of blood T cell repertoires in COVID-19. On the study more broadly: Both acute and convalescent COVID-19 samples were obtained from the United States, Italy and Spain. T cells, B-cell-depleted T cells, or PBMCs provided the cDNA or gDNA that served as material.

Authors' analysis steps: Estimates of nucleated cell counts were drawn from the amplification of reference gene primers. Sequencing was performed with immunoSEQ multiplex PCR; in TCRdb, only in-frame clones are kept and a portion is missing. The V and J calls and clone size come from that table; D and trimming were worked out from the DNA. The top ten clones hold 1.5% to 2% of a sample with over 110,000 clones, approximately 89% of them seen once. The CDR3 length is 15 residues. Germline V lookup: CDR1 PRHDT, CDR2 FYEKMQ (reference sequence). Trimming removed 7 bases at V and 3 bases at J, with 13 bases between.

The sequenced material came from peripheral blood. V gene TRBV13 combines with J gene TRBJ2-6; D is possibly TRBD2 (6 bases). The receptor's source is a woman between 45 and 60 years old with acute or convalescent COVID-19. This CDR3 reads CASTWRGVGANVLTF. In nucleotides, the CDR3 is TGTGCCAGCACTTGGAGGGGCGTTGGGGCCAACGTCCTGACTTTC.